The sequence of this T cell receptor (beta chain) was determined in a study of blood T cell repertoires in COVID-19 (dated by TCRdb to the early 2020s). Study-level background: The collaborator samples originated in the United States, Italy and Spain and spanned the acute and convalescent phases of COVID-19. The material from the prospective study consisted of cDNA or gDNA derived from T cells, B-cell-depleted T cells, or PBMCs. Subjects who had been exposed to COVID-19, were actively infected with it, or had recovered from it provided the deeply sampled blood TCRbeta repertoires that made up the dataset. The repertoires were released in a freely available public database meant as a resource for research on the immune response to SARS-CoV-2. Samples came from the ongoing ImmuneRACE study (first 160 participants) plus 1,254 subjects from 6 global collaborators. Sample metadata almost always included a de-identified subject ID, COVID-19 status, age in years and sex. HLA class I and class II types, where available, came from metadata supplied by the sample provider rather than from assay-based typing. Broad study findings and their caveats: Clinical and demographic metadata were provided uncurated, with the amount varying by source and participant.

Each collaborating institution followed its own protocols to collect whole blood in K2EDTA tubes. For TCRbeta analysis, collaborators shipped samples as frozen whole blood, isolated PBMCs, or DNA extracted from either of those sample types. TCRbeta CDR3 regions were amplified from genomic DNA using the immunoSEQ Assay, a bias-controlled multiplex PCR. Per the original workflow: The number of nucleated cells in each sample was estimated by amplification of reference gene primers within the assay. To quantify the absolute abundance of each unique TCRbeta CDR3 rearrangement, sequence reads were collapsed and filtered. For each sample, productive Simpson clonality was calculated by taking the square root of Simpson's diversity index across productive rearrangements. Held by TCRdb, this immuneACCESS table contains in-frame sequences only and omits some clones. Under half of the omission traces to an unresolved V gene where checked; the cause of the rest is unknown. The DNA was the basis for D and trimming; V, J and clone size are from that table. This sample holds about 190,000 clones; roughly 80% were observed only once. The ten largest clonotypes hold around 12% of the sample.

Trimming takes 1 base from V and 2 bases from J, and the germline ends sit 6 bases apart. The CDR3 holds 14 amino acids from the cysteine to the phenylalanine. Only the CDR3 portion is preserved as DNA: 42 bases, with reading frame beginning at the first base. CDR1 LNHNV and CDR2 YYDKDF are derived from the germline V gene (reference sequence). This clone showed up just a few times. What antigen it recognizes has not been identified. Base-call qualities are not available, and no considerably larger clone is one nucleotide away. This chain is built from TRBV15 and TRBJ1-5, with no reliable assignment of the D segment. The source material was peripheral blood. The TCR comes from a woman between 50 and 59 years old with acute or convalescent COVID-19. The CDR3 corresponds to CATSRGTGNQPQHF. The nucleotide sequence is TGTGCCACCAGCAGAGGGACTGGCAATCAGCCCCAGCATTTT.